The 27 T cell receptor beta chains below come from one sample, sequenced in a study of shared clonotypes between healthy human individuals. Libraries were prepared by immunoSEQ multiplex PCR; TCRdb keeps only in-frame clonotypes and omits some of them. The sample consists of fewer than 1.4 million clones, about four fifths of them appearing once. Specimen: memory CD4+ T cells from PBMCs. The subset is: CD45RA-negative fraction. Receptor source: a man between 18 and 35 years old in good health. Some clones in this sample may be carry-over from other donors' samples.

The chain couples TRBV29-1 to TRBJ1-4; D is possibly TRBD1 (5 bases). V was trimmed by 5 bases and J by 10 bases, leaving 20 bases between them. CDR1 and CDR2 from the germline V gene are SQVTM and ANQGSEA. This CDR3 has 14 residues. CDR3 bases: TGCAGCGTTTTGGTGGGCAGGGTCTCTGGAAAACTGTTTTTT. Its protein product is CSVLVGRVSGKLFF.

The chain couples TRBV18 to TRBJ1-2; 7 bases map to TRBD1. V lost 2 bases, J lost 8 bases, and 11 bases stayed unmatched. Germline-derived CDR1 and CDR2 are KGHSH and LQKENI. This CDR3 comprises 15 residues. The CDR3 DNA reads as TGTGCCAGCTCACCAACCATAGACAGGGCAAGCGGCTACACCTTC. It yields the protein CASSPTIDRASGYTF.

This clone was seen once. The same CDR3 also results from other DNA sequences found in this sample. The rearrangement links TRBV2 to TRBJ2-2; possibly TRBD2 for D (6 bases). Germline V lookup: CDR1 SNHLY, CDR2 FYNNEI. The ends were cut back, 6 bases at V and 8 bases at J, with 7 bases in the middle. The CDR3 spans 11 residues. The CDR3 coding sequence is TGTGCCAGCAGGGGAGGAGGGGAGCTGTTTTTT. The encoded protein is CASRGGGELFF.

A word on this clone: Since a far larger clone is one base different, this is likely a read error. V gene TRBV28 combines with J gene TRBJ1-1; D perhaps matches TRBD1 (5 bases). The CDR3 totals 14 residues. Germline CDR1 and CDR2: MDHEN and SYDVKM. CDR3 bases: TGTGCCAGCAGTTCCGGGGGAGATTACACTAAAGCTTTCTTT. Translated: CASSSGGDYTKAFF.

In nucleotides, the CDR3 is TGTGCCAGCAGTTACGTGGGAGGACGGACCGGGGAGCTGTTTTTT. This gives the protein CASSYVGGRTGELFF. The chain has TRBV6-5 and TRBJ2-2; D may be TRBD2 (6 bases). The V end lost 2 bases, the J end lost 5 bases, and 12 bases lay between the germline ends. Germline assignment: CDR1 MNHEY and CDR2 SVGAGI. CDR3 length equals 15 residues.

This clone has only one observation. The genes are TRBV28 and TRBJ1-5; 7 nucleotides agree with TRBD1. CDR1 and CDR2 (germline): MDHEN, SYDVKM. V lost 1 base, J lost 2 bases, and 5 bases stayed unmatched. The CDR3 covers 16 residues. The CDR3, as DNA: TGTGCCAGCAGTTTATCCAGGGGGTCAGGCAATCAGCCCCAGCATTTT. Translation: CASSLSRGSGNQPQHF.

As concerns this clone: The sample has other DNA sequences that encode this CDR3 too. The rearrangement joins TRBV7-2 to TRBJ1-2, with 7 bases identical to TRBD1. Trimming cost V 0 bases and J 2 bases; bases outside gene matches: 3. Per germline, CDR1 SGHTA and CDR2 FQGNSA. The CDR3 loop spans 15 amino acids. The CDR3 region has the DNA TGTGCCAGCAGCTTAGCGGGACAGCTAAACTATGGCTACACCTTC. Translated, it gives CASSLAGQLNYGYTF.

The chain couples TRBV9 to TRBJ1-1; tentatively, D is TRBD1 (6 bases). V was cut by 5 bases and J by 10 bases, with 15 bases left in between. Germline values: CDR1 SGDLS, CDR2 YYNGEE. There are 12 residues in the CDR3. The CDR3 DNA reads as TGTGCCAGCAGTGGGACAAGCCCTGTAGCTTTCTTT. This codes for CASSGTSPVAFF.

The chain joins TRBV28 to TRBJ1-1; no firm D call. The germline CDR1 and CDR2 sequences are MDHEN and SYDVKM. The CDR3 totals 12 residues. V was cut by 3 bases and J by 6 bases, with 8 bases left in between. The CDR3 DNA sequence: TGTGCCAGCAGTTTGAGGATTGCTGAAGCTTTCTTT. Its protein is CASSLRIAEAFF.

Note on this clone: Other DNA sequences in this sample translate to the same CDR3. Written as DNA, the CDR3 is TGCGCCAGCAGTTTAGGGGGAGCTAACTATGGCTACACCTTC. This codes for CASSLGGANYGYTF. The V gene is TRBV5-1, the J gene TRBJ1-2, with D tentatively TRBD1 (6 bases). CDR1 and CDR2 from the germline V gene are SGHRS and YFSETQ. This CDR3 has 14 amino acids. V was shortened by 5 bases and J by 0 bases, with 11 bases between the two germline ends.

The chain employs TRBV18 and TRBJ2-7, with D unresolved. The CDR3 runs 15 residues. V was trimmed by 1 base and J by 0 bases, leaving 10 bases between them. CDR1 is KGHSH and CDR2 is LQKENI in the germline V gene. CDR3 protein: CASSPQLTASYEQYF. The CDR3 DNA follows: TGTGCCAGCTCACCACAACTTACCGCCTCCTACGAGCAGTACTTC.

This chain links TRBV4-2 with TRBJ2-2; TRBD2 matches 7 bases. The CDR3 is made up of 16 amino acids. V lost 4 bases, J lost 1 base, and 6 bases stayed unmatched. Germline V gene sequence: CDR1 LGHNA, CDR2 YNFKEQ. CDR3 sequence reads: CASSPRAGRNTGELFF. The CDR3 nucleotides are TGTGCCAGCAGCCCGAGAGCGGGAAGGAACACCGGGGAGCTGTTTTTT.

This clone was counted a few times. This chain links TRBV4-3 with TRBJ2-1, with TRBD2 matching over 8 bases. The CDR3 loop spans 13 amino acids. The J segment lost 7 bases and the V segment lost 3 bases, leaving 2 bases of the junction unmatched. CDR1 is LGHNA and CDR2 is YSLEER in the germline V gene. CDR3 residues: CASSHRLANEQFF. In DNA form, the CDR3 reads TGCGCCAGCAGCCACAGACTAGCGAATGAGCAGTTCTTC.

This chain links TRBV28 with TRBJ1-2; 11 positions agree with TRBD1. Germline V gene data show CDR1 as MDHEN and CDR2 as SYDVKM. Trimming removed 6 bases from V and 6 bases from J; junction bases left unmatched: 9. The CDR3 extends over 15 amino acids. CDR3 protein: CASSQWTGGRDGYTF. DNA for the CDR3: TGTGCCAGCAGCCAATGGACAGGGGGCAGGGATGGCTACACCTTC.

The genes are TRBV5-4 and TRBJ2-5; no clear D gene. The CDR3 is 13 residues long. CDR1 SGHNT and CDR2 YYREEE come from the germline V gene (reference sequence). The V end was cut by 1 base, the J end by 5 bases, with 9 bases between. The CDR3 here is CASSLPVGETQYF. CDR3 DNA: TGTGCCAGCAGCTTGCCTGTGGGGGAGACCCAGTACTTC.

This clone was picked up one time. This chain connects TRBV9 to TRBJ1-2; 7 positions agree with TRBD1. Germline assignment: CDR1 SGDLS and CDR2 YYNGEE. CDR3 size: 19 residues. Trimming took 0 bases from V and 3 from J; bases not matched to a gene: 17. CDR3 bases: TGTGCCAGCAGCGTAGACTCATGGACAGGAGGGGGGTACGACTATGGCTACACCTTC. This gives the protein CASSVDSWTGGGYDYGYTF.

This clone was seen only a few times. Mismatch with germline at one junction end may stem from a read error. The rearrangement uses TRBV10-2 and TRBJ1-1; TRBD1 might be the D (5 bases). The CDR3 contains 13 residues. Germline V gene data show CDR1 as WSHSY and CDR2 as SAAADI. The CDR3 bases are TGCGCCAGCGGCCGGGCAGACGGGACTGAAGTTTTCTTT. Its translation: CASGRADGTEVFF.

The chain is built from TRBV6-6 and TRBJ1-1, with D possibly matching TRBD1 (6 bases). Germline V gene data show CDR1 as MNHNY and CDR2 as SVGAGI (reference sequence). Trimming stripped 4 bases from V and 8 bases from J, with 8 bases between. This CDR3 has 11 amino acids. CDR3 sequence (DNA): TGTGCCAGCAGTTTCAGGGGCGAAGCTTTCTTT. Translated, it gives CASSFRGEAFF.

J is TRBJ1-1 and V is TRBV7-9; D is possibly TRBD1 (5 bases). Trimming removed 5 bases at V and 3 bases at J, with 13 bases between. Germline V gene data show CDR1 as SEHNR and CDR2 as FQNEAQ (reference sequence). The CDR3 sequence is 14 residues long. Here the CDR3 DNA reads TGTGCCAGCAGCCTAGGGGCGCGGGACACTGAAGCTTTCTTT. Its protein is CASSLGARDTEAFF.

This clone has more than one count but fewer than ten. CDR3 amino acids: CASTQFRSDTQYF. CDR3 sequence (DNA): TGTGCTAGTACGCAGTTTAGGTCCGATACGCAGTATTTT. The genes are TRBV12-5 and TRBJ2-3; D gene ambiguous. CDR3 length equals 13 residues. V gave up 8 bases and J gave up 6 bases, with 15 bases separating them. Looked up from germline, CDR1 is LGHNT and CDR2 is FRNRAP.

This chain uses TRBV29-1 with TRBJ2-5; D possibly corresponds to TRBD2 (5 bases). The CDR3 is 12 amino acids. The germline CDR1 and CDR2 sequences are SQVTM and ANQGSEA. V was clipped by 3 bases and J by 1 base, with 6 bases between them. The CDR3 DNA is TGCAGCGTTGATACTAGCCAAGAGACCCAGTACTTC. Amino acids: CSVDTSQETQYF.

The genes are TRBV5-1 and TRBJ2-5; 12 nucleotides match TRBD2. Germline values: CDR1 SGHRS, CDR2 YFSETQ. This CDR3 comprises 16 residues. V lost 2 bases to trimming and J lost 2 bases; unmatched junction nucleotides: 4. CDR3: CASSLRLAGVQETQYF. The CDR3 nucleotides are TGCGCCAGCAGCTTACGACTAGCGGGAGTGCAAGAGACCCAGTACTTC.

The V call is TRBV6-1, the J call TRBJ1-1, with D perhaps matching TRBD1 (5 bases). V lost 1 base and J 8 bases, leaving 14 bases between the germline ends. Germline CDR1 is MNHNS and CDR2 is SASEGT. This CDR3 has 14 residues. The CDR3 region is CASSEGEETAEAFF. The CDR3, as DNA: TGTGCCAGCAGTGAAGGGGAGGAGACAGCGGAAGCTTTCTTT.

The chain carries TRBV6-5 and TRBJ2-7; 8 nucleotides agree with TRBD2. The V gene end was trimmed by 6 bases and the J gene end by 5 bases; junction bases not matched to a gene: 6. CDR1 MNHEY and CDR2 SVGAGI come from the germline V gene. The CDR3 covers 13 residues. The chain's CDR3 is CASRAGGRHEQYF. The CDR3 DNA sequence: TGTGCCAGCAGGGCGGGAGGAAGGCACGAGCAGTACTTC.

About this clone: The sample carries other DNA sequences with the same CDR3. V usage is TRBV7-3 and J usage is TRBJ2-5; D not certain. The CDR3 consists of 14 residues. Germline assignment: CDR1 SGHTA and CDR2 FQGTGA. V was trimmed by 1 base and J by 2 bases, leaving 8 bases between them. CDR3 DNA sequence: TGTGCCAGCAGCTTAAATGGCAGGCAAGAGACCCAGTACTTC. It is translated as CASSLNGRQETQYF.

This chain uses TRBV4-2 with TRBJ2-3; possibly TRBD2 for D (6 bases). Deletions cut 2 bases from V and 0 bases from J, with 12 bases between. The CDR3 sequence is 16 residues long. Germline loops: CDR1 LGHNA, CDR2 YNFKEQ. The CDR3 region has the DNA TGTGCCAGCAGCCAATCTAGCGTCTCTAGCACAGATACGCAGTATTTT. Its protein is CASSQSSVSSTDTQYF.

The chain couples TRBV7-2 to TRBJ2-5, with 9 bases aligning to TRBD1. The V segment lost 3 bases and the J segment 5 bases; nucleotides outside the gene matches: 10. CDR3 length: 16 residues. Per the germline V gene, CDR1 is SGHTA and CDR2 is FQGNSA. Here the CDR3 DNA reads TGTGCCAGCAGCTTCCATCGGACAGGGGTTTCCGAGACCCAGTACTTC. Amino acid sequence: CASSFHRTGVSETQYF. Filled out from reference TRBV7-2 and TRBJ2-5, the complete variable domain reads GAGVSQSPSNKVTEKGKDVELRCDPISGHTALYWYRQSLGQGLEFLIYFQGNSAPDKSGLPSDRFSAERTGGSVSTLTIQRTQQEDSAVYLCASSFHRTGVSETQYFGPGTRLLVL.